This TCR beta chain derives from a study of OX40 agonist ivuxolimab in advanced cancers. Across the whole study: An anti-OX40 (CD134) antibody with agonistic activity, ivuxolimab, was administered to patients. Therapy given before enrollment (anti-PD-1, anti-PD-L1 or anti-CTLA-4) was allowed, and 40% to 50% had some.

Study-wide points: Low normalized clonal expansion also occurred in some nonresponding patients.

About this clone: Its antigen is not identified.

Germline V gene lookup returns CDR1 SEHNR and CDR2 FQNEAQ (reference sequence). Trimming cost V 4 bases and J 1 base; bases outside gene matches: 4. The CDR3 has 15 amino acids. If patients had autoimmune disease history or systemic immunosuppression, they were excluded. This table comes from immunoSEQ multiplex PCR, and its TCRdb copy is limited to in-frame clones, with some not included. The table includes 50,000 to 75,000 clones, roughly nine tenths detected once. The J gene is TRBJ2-3, the V gene TRBV7-9, with 8 bases lining up with TRBD2. The TCR sequence derives from an adult with an advanced solid tumor such as melanoma, head and neck, liver or kidney cancer. The source was CD4+ or CD8+ T cells sorted from blood, collected in a trial of the OX40 agonist ivuxolimab. CDR3 in amino acids: CASSYGGVGTDTQYF. The CDR3 DNA sequence: TGTGCCAGCAGCTACGGGGGGGTTGGCACAGATACGCAGTATTTT.